This TCR beta chain was sequenced in a study of shared clonotypes between healthy human individuals. A word on this clone: No antigen is known for it.

The study's findings and limits: In general, naive subsets displayed greater estimated richness than memory subsets did. Blood was the sole source, and tissue repertoires probably differ.

The data were produced by immunoSEQ multiplex PCR, yet TCRdb's version contains in-frame clones alone and is incomplete. The table includes 450,000 to 700,000 clones, 95% detected once. With V trimmed by 2 bases and J by 1 base, 5 bases remained unmatched. The germline CDR1 and CDR2 sequences are MGHRA and YSYEKL. The CDR3 consists of 16 residues. CD45RO negativity and positive selection for CCR7 defined naive CD8 cells, a population that excluded terminally differentiated effector memory CD45RA+ cells. The clonotype was recovered from a woman under 40 in good health. The chain uses TRBV4-1 and TRBJ2-1; 7 positions match TRBD2. The sequencing input was naive CD8+ T cells sorted from blood. The chain's CDR3 is CASSQRTGGSYNEQFF. The CDR3 DNA is TGCGCCAGCAGCCAACGAACCGGGGGGTCCTACAATGAGCAGTTCTTC.